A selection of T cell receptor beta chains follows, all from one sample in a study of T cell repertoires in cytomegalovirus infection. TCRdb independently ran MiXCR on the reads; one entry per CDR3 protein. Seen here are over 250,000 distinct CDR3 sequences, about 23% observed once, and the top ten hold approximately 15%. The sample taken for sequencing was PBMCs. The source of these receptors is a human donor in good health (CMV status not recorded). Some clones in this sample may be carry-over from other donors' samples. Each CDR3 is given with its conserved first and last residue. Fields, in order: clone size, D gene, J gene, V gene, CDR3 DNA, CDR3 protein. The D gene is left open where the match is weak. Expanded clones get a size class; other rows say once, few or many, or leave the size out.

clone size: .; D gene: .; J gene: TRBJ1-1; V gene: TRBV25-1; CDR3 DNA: TGTGCCAGCAACCGTTTGGGTGAAGCTTTCTTT; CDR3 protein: CASNRLGEAFF
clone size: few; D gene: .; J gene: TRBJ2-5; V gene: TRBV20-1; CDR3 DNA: TGCAGTGCTAGCGGGGTGACCCAGTACTTC; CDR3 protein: CSASGVTQYF
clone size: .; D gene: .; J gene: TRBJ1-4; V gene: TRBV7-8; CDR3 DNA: TGTGCCAGCAGCCCCAACATTGCAACTAATGAAAAACTGTTTTTT; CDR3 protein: CASSPNIATNEKLFF
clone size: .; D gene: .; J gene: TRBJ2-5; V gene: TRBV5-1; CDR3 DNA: TGCGCCAGCAGCCCAGGACTCCCGAAGACCCAGTACTTC; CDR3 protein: CASSPGLPKTQYF
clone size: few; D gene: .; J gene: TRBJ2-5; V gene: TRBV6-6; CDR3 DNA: TGTGCCAGCAGTTACTCGAAGGAGACCCAGTACTTC; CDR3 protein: CASSYSKETQYF
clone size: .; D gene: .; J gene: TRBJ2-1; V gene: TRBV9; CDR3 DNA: TGTGCCAGCAGCGCGGAACGGCTATTGGGATACAATGAGCAGTTCTTC; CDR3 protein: CASSAERLLGYNEQFF
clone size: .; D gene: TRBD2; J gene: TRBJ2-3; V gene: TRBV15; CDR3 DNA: TGTGCCACCAGCCTGCCGACGGGACTAGCGGGAGTTACCAGCACAGATACGCAGTATTTT; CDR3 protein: CATSLPTGLAGVTSTDTQYF
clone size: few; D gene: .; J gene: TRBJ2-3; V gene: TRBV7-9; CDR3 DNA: TGTGCCAGCAGCCCCACGGCAGTCACAGATACGCAGTATTTT; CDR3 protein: CASSPTAVTDTQYF
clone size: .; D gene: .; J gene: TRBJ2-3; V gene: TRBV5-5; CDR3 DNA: TGTGCCAGCAGCTCCTCCGGCTGGACAGCCTTAACAGATACGCAGTATTTT; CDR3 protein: CASSSSGWTALTDTQYF
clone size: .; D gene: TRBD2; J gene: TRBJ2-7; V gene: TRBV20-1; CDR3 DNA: TGCAGTGCTAGAGAAAGCGGGGGGGCAGGAGAGCAGTACTTC; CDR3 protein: CSARESGGAGEQYF
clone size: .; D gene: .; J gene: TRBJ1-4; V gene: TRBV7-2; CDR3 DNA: TGTGCCAGCAGCCCCCCGGCACAGGGATATGAAAAACTGTTTTTT; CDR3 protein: CASSPPAQGYEKLFF
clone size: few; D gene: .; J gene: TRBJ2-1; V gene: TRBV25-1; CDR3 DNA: TGTGCCAGCGTAGGTTGGGGCTCCTACAATGAGCAGTTCTTC; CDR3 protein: CASVGWGSYNEQFF
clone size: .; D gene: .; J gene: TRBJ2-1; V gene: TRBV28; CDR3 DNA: TGTGCCAGCACCATGGGGCAGGGTCGGACGGGGCAGTTCTTC; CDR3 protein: CASTMGQGRTGQFF
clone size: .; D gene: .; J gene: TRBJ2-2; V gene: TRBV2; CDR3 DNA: TGTGCCAGCAGTGAAGTGGTAGACGGGGAGCTGTTTTTT; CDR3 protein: CASSEVVDGELFF
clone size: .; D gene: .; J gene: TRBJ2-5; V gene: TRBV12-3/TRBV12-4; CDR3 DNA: TGTGCCAGCAGTTTTGGCCAGAACGGACAGACCCAGTACTTC; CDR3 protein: CASSFGQNGQTQYF
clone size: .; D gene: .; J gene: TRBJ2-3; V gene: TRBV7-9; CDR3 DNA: TGTGCCAGCAGCTCCTCCCGAGGAAAGTCTAAGGAATCTACGCAGTATTTT; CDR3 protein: CASSSSRGKSKESTQYF
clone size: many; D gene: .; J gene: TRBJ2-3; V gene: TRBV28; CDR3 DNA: TGTGCCAGCATCGATAGGACTCTTGATGGCACAGATACGCAGTATTTT; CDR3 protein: CASIDRTLDGTDTQYF
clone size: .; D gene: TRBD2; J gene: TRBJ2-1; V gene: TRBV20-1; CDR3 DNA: TGCAGTGCTAGAGCGGTGGGCGGGGGGTACAATGAGCAGTTCTTC; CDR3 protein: CSARAVGGGYNEQFF
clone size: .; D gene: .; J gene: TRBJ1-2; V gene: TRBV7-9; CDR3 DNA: TGTGCCAGCAGCCGACCGGACGCCTCCTATGGCTACACCTTC; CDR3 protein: CASSRPDASYGYTF
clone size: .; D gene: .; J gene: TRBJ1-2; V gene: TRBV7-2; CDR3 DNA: TGTGCCAGCAGCTTAGATGGGTCTAACTATGGCTACACCTTC; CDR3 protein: CASSLDGSNYGYTF
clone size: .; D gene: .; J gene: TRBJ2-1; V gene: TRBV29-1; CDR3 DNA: TGCAGCGCCCCCGGACGCTTCGAAGGGCACAATGAGCAGTTCTTC; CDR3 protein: CSAPGRFEGHNEQFF
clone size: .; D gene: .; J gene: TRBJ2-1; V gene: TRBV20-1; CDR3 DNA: TGTACAGCGGCAGGGGGGGGCTACAATGAGCAGTTCTTC; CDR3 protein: CTAAGGGYNEQFF
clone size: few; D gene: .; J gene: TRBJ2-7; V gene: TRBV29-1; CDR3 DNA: TGCAGCGTCCGATCAGGGGTTAGGGCCTACGAGCAGTACTTC; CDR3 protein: CSVRSGVRAYEQYF
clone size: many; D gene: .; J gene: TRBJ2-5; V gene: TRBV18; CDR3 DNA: TGTGCCAGCTCACCACCGGGCCAAGAGACCCAGTACTTC; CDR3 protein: CASSPPGQETQYF
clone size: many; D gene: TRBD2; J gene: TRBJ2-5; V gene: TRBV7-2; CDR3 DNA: TGTGCCAGCAGCTTAGGGCGACTAGCGGGAGAAGAGACCCAGTACTTC; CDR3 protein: CASSLGRLAGEETQYF
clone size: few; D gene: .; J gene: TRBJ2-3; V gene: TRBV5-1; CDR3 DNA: TGCGCCAGCAGCGCGGACGGATATAGCACAGATACGCAGTATTTT; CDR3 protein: CASSADGYSTDTQYF
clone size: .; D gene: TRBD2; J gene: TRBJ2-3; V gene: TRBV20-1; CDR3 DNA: TGCAGTGCTAGTGGCGGGAGGGCCGAAGATACGCAGTATTTT; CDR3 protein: CSASGGRAEDTQYF
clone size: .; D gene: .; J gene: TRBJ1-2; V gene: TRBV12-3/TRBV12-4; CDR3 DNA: TGTGCCAGCAGTCCGACTTTAGGGCATGGCTACACCTTC; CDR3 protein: CASSPTLGHGYTF
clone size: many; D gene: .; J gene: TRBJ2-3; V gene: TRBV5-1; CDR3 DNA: TGCGCCAGCAGCCCATCTAGGGTCACAGATACGCAGTATTTT; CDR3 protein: CASSPSRVTDTQYF
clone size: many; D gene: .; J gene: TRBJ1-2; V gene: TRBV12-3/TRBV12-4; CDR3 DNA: TGTGCCAGCAGTTACGGACGGAACTATGGCTACACCTTC; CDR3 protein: CASSYGRNYGYTF
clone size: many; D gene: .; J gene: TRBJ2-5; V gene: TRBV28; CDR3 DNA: TGTGCCAGCAGTCCCCCCTTAGCAGGCCAAGAGACCCAGTACTTC; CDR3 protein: CASSPPLAGQETQYF
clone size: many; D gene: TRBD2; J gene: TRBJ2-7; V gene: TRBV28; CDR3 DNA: TGTGCCAGCAGTTCCCCGGCCCGGACTAGCAGAAAATACGAGCAGTACTTC; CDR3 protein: CASSSPARTSRKYEQYF
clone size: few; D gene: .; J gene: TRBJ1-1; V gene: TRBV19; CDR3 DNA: TGTGCCAGTAGTATTAGGCAAGCGGCGGGCACTGAAGCTTTCTTT; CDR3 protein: CASSIRQAAGTEAFF
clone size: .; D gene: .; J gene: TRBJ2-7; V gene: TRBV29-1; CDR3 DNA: TGCAGCGTTCGGACCGCCGAGCAGTACTTC; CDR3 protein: CSVRTAEQYF
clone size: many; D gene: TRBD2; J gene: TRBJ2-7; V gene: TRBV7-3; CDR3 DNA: TGTGCCAGCAGCCTAGGACAGCGGGGGACTTCCTACGAGCAGTACTTC; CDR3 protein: CASSLGQRGTSYEQYF
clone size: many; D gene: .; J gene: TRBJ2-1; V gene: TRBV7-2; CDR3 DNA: TGTGCCAGCAGCTTCTCAGAGAACAATGAGCAGTTCTTC; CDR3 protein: CASSFSENNEQFF
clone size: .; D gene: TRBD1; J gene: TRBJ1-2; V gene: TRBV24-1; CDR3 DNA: TGTGCCACCAGTGATGCCTCGGACAGGGCGGCTCTCGGCTACACCTTC; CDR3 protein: CATSDASDRAALGYTF
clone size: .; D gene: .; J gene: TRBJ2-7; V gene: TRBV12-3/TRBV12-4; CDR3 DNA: TGTGCCAGCAGTTTCGGGGGCGTATCATCAAACGAGCAGTACTTC; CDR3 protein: CASSFGGVSSNEQYF
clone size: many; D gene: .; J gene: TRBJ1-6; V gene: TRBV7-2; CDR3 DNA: TGTGCCAGCAGCTTAAGGGCGAGGGATTCACCCCTCCACTTT; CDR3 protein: CASSLRARDSPLHF
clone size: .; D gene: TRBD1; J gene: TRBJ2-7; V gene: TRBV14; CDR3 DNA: TGTGCCAGCATTACTGGGACAGGGACCTACGAGCAGTACTTC; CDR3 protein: CASITGTGTYEQYF
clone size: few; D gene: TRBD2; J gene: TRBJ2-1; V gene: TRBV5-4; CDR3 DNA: TGTGCCAGCAGGGGCGGGGGGGCCAGCTACAATGAGCAGTTCTTC; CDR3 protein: CASRGGGASYNEQFF